This TCR beta chain was retrieved from a study of T-cell memory formation after mild COVID-19. MiXCR, run by TCRdb on the 5' RACE reads, gives a single entry per CDR3 protein. The table shows about 360,000 distinct CDR3 sequences, with around 14% occurring only once. V was clipped by 5 bases and J by 3 bases; unmatched bases: 7. This CDR3 is built from 14 residues. The V gene's germline CDR1 is SEHNR and CDR2 FQNEAQ (reference sequence). This clonotype was detected a few times. The source material was PBMCs or a T cell subset sorted from them (not recorded which). This TCR was sampled from a man younger than 35 who had mild COVID-19 (a few samples of this study predate the infection). Cell type and time point are not known. The V call is TRBV7-9, the J call TRBJ2-7; 7 bases line up with TRBD1. The CDR3 protein is CASSTQQGSYEQYF. The DNA for the CDR3 is TGTGCCAGCAGCACTCAACAGGGGAGCTACGAGCAGTACTTC.